This note documents a single T cell receptor (beta chain) sequence. This entry belongs to a study of T-cell reconstitution after alpha-beta-depleted transplantation in children. V was trimmed by 4 bases and J by 4 bases, leaving 13 bases between them. The CDR3 consists of 14 residues. The germline V gene encodes CDR1 LGHNA and CDR2 YNFKEQ. This sample's TCRbeta library carried unique molecular identifier barcodes. One entry per CDR3 protein results from TCRdb running MiXCR on the PCR reads. The data contain nearly 350,000 distinct CDR3 sequences, about 16% of them singletons. The rearrangement uses TRBV4-2 and TRBJ1-1; D is undetermined. This sequence was found in a male patient between 2 and 10 years old who had a stem cell transplant for acute lymphoblastic leukemia, so the T cells may come from the graft donor. Sequenced here: PBMCs, mostly from graft donor cells, sampled 360 days after TCRalphabeta/CD19-depleted stem cell transplant. The CDR3 DNA sequence: TGTGCCAGCAGCCTCGATAAAACGGGCACTGAAGCTTTCTTT. Translation gives CASSLDKTGTEAFF.